The next 3 T cell receptor beta chains were all read from a single sample in a study of T cells in Graves' hyperthyroidism and ophthalmopathy. TCR beta CDR3 regions were amplified from RNA. HTBI primers were the set used in a first-round RT-PCR of the TCR CDR3. Each CDR3 protein gets one entry after TCRdb re-called the multiplex PCR reads with MiXCR. The sample consists of more than 500,000 distinct CDR3 sequences, about 16% of them appearing once. The sequenced sample was blood. These receptor sequences come from a woman aged 30 to 39 with Graves' ophthalmopathy.

In this sample, this clonotype turned up a few times. The rearrangement joins TRBV19 to TRBJ1-3; the D gene is possibly TRBD1 (5 bases). The CDR3 runs to 13 residues. CDR1 LNHDA and CDR2 SQIVND come from the germline V gene (reference sequence). Trimming removed 8 bases at V and 3 bases at J, with 11 bases between. DNA of the CDR3: TGTGCCAGTGTACAGGCGTTTGGAAACACCATATATTTT. Protein sequence: CASVQAFGNTIYF.

The chain carries TRBV5-5 and TRBJ2-1; D ambiguous. The germline V and J ends were trimmed by 2 bases and 9 bases, with 15 bases remaining between them. Per germline, CDR1 SGHKS and CDR2 YYEKEE (reference sequence). CDR3 length: 14 residues. The CDR3 spells CASSFTHAHGEQFF. CDR3 bases: TGTGCCAGCAGCTTTACTCATGCTCATGGTGAGCAGTTCTTC.

Ten or more counts support this clonotype. This CDR3 reads CASSLAGAGPRTDTQYF. The CDR3 DNA sequence: TGTGCCAGCAGCTTAGCGGGAGCGGGGCCCCGCACAGATACGCAGTATTTT. The rearrangement joins TRBV7-2 to TRBJ2-3, with 7 bases fitting TRBD2. V trimming: 0 bases; J trimming: 1 base; junction bases outside the gene matches: 7. This CDR3 region has 17 residues. Germline CDR1 reads SGHTA; CDR2 reads FQGNSA.